One sample yielded the 15 T cell receptor beta chains listed below, sequenced in a study of T cell repertoires in cytomegalovirus infection. Their target antigens are unknown. From the reads, TCRdb called clonotypes with MiXCR, one entry per CDR3 protein. The sample yields 900,000 to 950,000 distinct CDR3 sequences, 25% to 40% seen once. The sequencing here drew on cultured CD8+ T cells from PBMCs, taken from culture after CMV antigen stimulation. The receptors were sampled from a human donor in good health (CMV status not recorded). Some clones in this sample may be carry-over from other donors' samples.

The gene calls are TRBV5-5 and TRBJ1-2, with 8 nucleotides matching TRBD1. Trimming cost V 4 bases and J 6 bases; bases outside gene matches: 11. Germline loops: CDR1 SGHKS, CDR2 YYEKEE (reference sequence). CDR3 length: 15 residues. The CDR3 region is CASSIGQGSFDGYTF. The CDR3, as DNA: TGTGCCAGCAGCATAGGACAGGGATCCTTCGATGGCTACACCTTC.

In its sample, this clonotype was seen a few times. This could be a read error, since a much larger clone is one nucleotide away. The J gene is TRBJ2-7, the V gene TRBV7-2, with TRBD1 matching over 7 bases. CDR1 SGHTA and CDR2 FQGNSA come from the germline V gene. Unmatched junction bases numbered 9, after V lost 4 bases and J lost 3 bases. CDR3 length: 15 residues. The CDR3 region is CASSSRQDRSYEQYF. The CDR3 DNA follows: TGTGCCAGCAGCTCACGACAGGACAGGAGCTACGAGCAGTACTTC.

There are many counts of this clonotype. The V call is TRBV7-8, the J call TRBJ2-7; D is unresolved. The CDR3 spans 15 residues. Germline V gene data show CDR1 as SGHVS and CDR2 as FQNEAQ. Trimming cost V 1 base and J 1 base, with 11 bases left between them. The CDR3 nucleotides are TGTGCCAGCAGCTTAGAAGTTCTCGGGTCCTACGAGCAGTACGTC. This encodes CASSLEVLGSYEQYV.

The chain employs TRBV4-3 and TRBJ2-5; perhaps TRBD2 as D (7 bases). The CDR3 contains 15 residues. Trimming shortened V by 0 bases and J by 5 bases, and 13 bases separated the two germline ends. CDR1 and CDR2 from the germline V gene are LGHNA and YSLEER. This CDR3 is CASSQETGGRETQYF. The CDR3 region has the DNA TGCGCCAGCAGCCAAGAAACCGGGGGGCGGGAGACCCAGTACTTC.

The CDR3 sequence is CASSPGTSGESTDTQYF. The DNA of the CDR3 is TGTGCCAGCAGTCCAGGGACTAGCGGGGAGAGCACAGATACGCAGTATTTT. The chain joins TRBV6-5 to TRBJ2-3; 13 nucleotides match TRBD2. The CDR3 consists of 17 residues. CDR1 and CDR2 (germline): MNHEY, SVGAGI. With V trimmed by 5 bases and J by 0 bases, 5 bases remained unmatched.

This chain connects TRBV5-6 to TRBJ1-4, with D possibly being TRBD1 (5 bases). This CDR3 contains 15 residues. V dropped 3 bases and J dropped 5 bases, with 14 bases sitting between them. The germline CDR1 and CDR2 sequences are SGHDT and YYEEEE. CDR3 nucleotide sequence: TGTGCCAGCAGCTCCCGGGACGGAACCAATGAAAAACTGTTTTTT. This gives the protein CASSSRDGTNEKLFF.

This clonotype was counted at least ten times. The chain couples TRBV7-6 to TRBJ2-5; maybe TRBD1 (6 bases). This CDR3 has 14 residues. The ends were cut back, 2 bases at V and 0 bases at J, with 7 bases in the middle. Germline V lookup: CDR1 SGHVS, CDR2 FNYEAQ. The DNA of the CDR3 is TGTGCCAGCAGCTTAAGGGGGTACCAAGAGACCCAGTACTTC. This codes for CASSLRGYQETQYF.

J is TRBJ1-5 and V is TRBV6-6; TRBD1 is a possible D gene (5 bases). Germline V gene sequence: CDR1 MNHNY, CDR2 SVGAGI (reference sequence). The CDR3 consists of 18 residues. Trimming took off 2 bases at V and 0 bases at J, with 17 bases between the two ends. The CDR3, as DNA: TGTGCCAGCAGTTACAGCCTCGGGGGACGGGATAGCAATCAGCCCCAGCATTTT. Translating it yields CASSYSLGGRDSNQPQHF.

The V gene is TRBV2, the J gene TRBJ1-1; D gene ambiguous. The CDR3 loop spans 14 amino acids. Trimming left V 8 bases short and J 1 base short, with 14 bases between. Germline CDR1 reads SNHLY; CDR2 reads FYNNEI. CDR3 DNA sequence: TGTGCCAGCGGTAAACAACGCCCGAACACTGAAGCTTTCTTT. It codes for CASGKQRPNTEAFF.

J is TRBJ2-7 and V is TRBV20-1; the D is unclear. The V gene's germline CDR1 is DFQATT and CDR2 SNEGSKA (reference sequence). V was clipped by 3 bases and J by 3 bases, with 6 bases between them. The CDR3 spans 11 residues. Written as DNA, the CDR3 is TGCAGTGCTAGGGTAGACTACGAGCAGTACTTC. Its protein is CSARVDYEQYF.

The sample holds many counts of this clonotype. The gene calls are TRBV12-3 or TRBV12-4 and TRBJ2-5; D is possibly TRBD1 (6 bases). The CDR3 consists of 11 residues. With 6 bases removed from V and 9 bases from J, the gap between germline ends came to 11 bases. CDR3 loop: CASSDQGPQYF. The CDR3 DNA reads TGTGCCAGCAGCGACCAGGGGCCCCAGTACTTC.

The V gene is TRBV7-6, the J gene TRBJ1-4; no clear D gene. The V gene's germline CDR1 is SGHVS and CDR2 FNYEAQ. The CDR3 runs to 15 residues. V lost 5 bases to trimming and J lost 3 bases, with 13 bases between them. CDR3 sequence: CASSPLGPANEKLFF. The CDR3, as DNA: TGTGCCAGCAGCCCGTTGGGTCCGGCTAATGAAAAACTGTTTTTT.

The chain is built from TRBV19 and TRBJ1-2; TRBD1 aligns across 11 bases. The germline V gene has CDR1 LNHDA and CDR2 SQIVND (reference sequence). V lost 3 bases, J lost 8 bases, and 8 bases stayed unmatched. The CDR3 has 15 residues. CDR3 in DNA: TGTGCCAGTAGTATTCTGCCGGGACAGGGGGAAGGCTACACCTTC. This encodes CASSILPGQGEGYTF.

The rearrangement uses TRBV7-9 and TRBJ2-2; D unresolved. With 5 bases removed from V and 0 bases from J, the gap between germline ends came to 10 bases. Germline CDR1 and CDR2: SEHNR and FQNEAQ (reference sequence). The CDR3 totals 15 residues. The CDR3 DNA reads TGTGCCAGCAGCCCATACAGCGCGAACACCGGGGAGCTGTTTTTT. Protein product: CASSPYSANTGELFF.

The chain employs TRBV27 and TRBJ1-1; no definite D call. V shed 2 bases and J shed 2 bases, with 15 bases lying between them. The germline V gene encodes CDR1 MNHEY and CDR2 SMNVEV (reference sequence). This CDR3 comprises 16 residues. Here the CDR3 reads CASSLHGSEVNTEAFF. The CDR3, as DNA: TGTGCCAGCAGTTTACATGGCAGCGAAGTAAACACTGAAGCTTTCTTT.